This TCR beta chain was identified in a study of blood T cell repertoires in COVID-19. Under the authors' procedure: Researchers report that nucleated cell counts were estimated from reference gene primer amplification. The data were produced by immunoSEQ multiplex PCR, yet TCRdb's version contains in-frame clones alone and is incomplete. The DNA was the basis for D and trimming; V, J and clone size are from that table. Among under 400,000 clones, 90% were seen once, and the ten largest hold approximately 7%. This clone has just a few counts. The receptor was isolated from a man between 18 and 29 years old with active or convalescent COVID-19. Sequenced: peripheral blood.

Written as DNA, the CDR3 is TGTGCCAGCAGTTACTCCTCGGATACGAGGGCTTTCTTT. Translating it yields CASSYSSDTRAFF. The chain carries TRBV6-6 and TRBJ1-1; unclear D gene. V lost 0 bases and J 11 bases, leaving 13 bases between the germline ends. The CDR3 consists of 13 residues. Germline V gene lookup returns CDR1 MNHNY and CDR2 SVGAGI (reference sequence).